This TCR beta chain was profiled in a study of shared clonotypes between healthy human individuals. Study-wide results and caveats: Despite large depth, sorted-subset datasets appeared incompletely sequenced. It was the non-shared clonotypes that had lower generation probabilities than clonotypes shared by all four donors.

Sequencing was performed with immunoSEQ multiplex PCR; in TCRdb, only in-frame clones are kept and a portion is missing. The sample gives 550,000 to 800,000 clones, approximately 74% of which show up once; 1.5% to 2% is in the top ten. Germline V gene sequence: CDR1 SGHRS, CDR2 YFSETQ. V dropped 7 bases and J dropped 0 bases, with 14 bases sitting between them. This CDR3 has 14 residues. As concerns this clone: Its antigen is currently unknown.

The investigators split CD4+ cells into a CD45RA+ naive subset and a CD45RA-negative memory subset. The specimen was memory CD4+ T cells sorted from blood. Indicated subset: CD45RA-negative fraction. The source is a woman aged 25 to 39 in good health. V gene TRBV5-1 combines with J gene TRBJ2-7; D tentatively fits TRBD1 or TRBD2 (5 bases each). In DNA form, the CDR3 reads TGCGCCAGCCTCCGGGACCCCGGCTCCTACGAGCAGTACTTC. It is translated as CASLRDPGSYEQYF.